This paragraph reports one TCR beta chain. This CDR3 comprises 13 residues. Germline CDR1 and CDR2: DFQATT and SNEGSKA (reference sequence). V gave up 6 bases and J gave up 3 bases, with 15 bases separating them. TCRdb recomputed calls from the RT-PCR reads with MiXCR, one row per CDR3 protein. In the table there are more than 850,000 distinct CDR3 sequences, more than 15% of which are singletons. These data belong to a study of patients and donors after allogeneic stem cell transplantation. This receptor was obtained from a human donor who was either an allogeneic HSCT recipient or a stem cell or donor lymphocyte infusion donor (not recorded which). It is not recorded whose cells these are; they may come from a transplant donor. The chain recombines TRBV20-1 with TRBJ2-7, with a weak D call TRBD2 (6 bases). The specimen was blood, either unsorted or a sorted T cell fraction (not recorded which). The CDR3 region is CSAPRLGNYEQYF. The DNA of the CDR3 is TGCAGTGCCCCAAGACTAGGGAACTACGAGCAGTACTTC.